Listed below are T cell receptor beta chains from one sample, sequenced in a study of blood T cell repertoires in COVID-19. TCRdb keeps only in-frame clones here, not all; method: immunoSEQ multiplex PCR. Seen here are under 250,000 clones, 86% observed once, and the top ten hold 1.6%. The sequenced material came from peripheral blood. The receptors here all came from an older woman who had recovered from COVID-19. CDR3s include the opening cysteine and the closing phenylalanine or tryptophan. The D gene is left open where the match is weak. Rows may omit the clone size; those that give it use once, few, many or a size class.

TRBJ2-2 TRBV6-5 NA TRBD1 CASSRRTGATGELFF TGTGCCAGCAGTAGAAGGACAGGGGCCACCGGGGAGCTGTTTTTT
TRBJ1-1 TRBV7-3 NA NA CASSLRGVGRGSNTEAFF TGTGCCAGCAGCTTAAGGGGTGTCGGCAGGGGCTCGAACACTGAAGCTTTCTTT
TRBJ1-5 TRBV19 NA TRBD1 CASSTGDRDQPQHF TGTGCCAGTAGTACAGGGGACAGGGATCAGCCCCAGCATTTT
TRBJ2-5 TRBV9 NA NA CASSAQGRGAETQYF TGTGCCAGCAGCGCCCAAGGAAGGGGCGCGGAGACCCAGTACTTC
TRBJ1-6 TRBV3-1/TRBV3-2 once TRBD1 CASSRDRDLPPLHF TGTGCCAGCAGTCGGGACAGGGACTTACCACCCCTCCACTTT
TRBJ1-2 TRBV2 NA TRBD1 CASSHRGSYGYTF TGTGCCAGCAGCCACAGGGGGTCCTATGGCTACACCTTC
TRBJ2-1 TRBV2 few TRBD1 CASSNRGFGEQFF TGTGCCAGCAGTAACAGGGGATTCGGTGAGCAGTTCTTC
TRBJ1-2 TRBV5-1 NA NA CASSLGAGSYGYTF TGCGCCAGCAGCTTGGGGGCAGGGTCTTATGGCTACACCTTC
TRBJ2-2 TRBV7-2 NA NA CASSLVSSSYTGELFF TGTGCCAGCAGCTTAGTCTCTAGCTCCTACACCGGGGAGCTGTTTTTT
TRBJ1-2 TRBV5-1 NA NA CASSGGSGSSLNYGYTF TGCGCCAGCAGCGGCGGATCGGGGTCCTCCCTTAACTATGGCTACACCTTC
TRBJ2-7 TRBV4-1 NA NA CASSQGVRAYEQYF TGCGCCAGCAGCCAAGGAGTCAGGGCGTACGAGCAGTACTTC
TRBJ1-1 TRBV5-1 few NA CASSWQINTEAFF TGCGCCAGCAGCTGGCAGATAAACACTGAAGCTTTCTTT
TRBJ2-2 TRBV5-1 once TRBD2 CASSREASVNTGELFF TGCGCCAGCAGCCGGGAGGCTAGCGTAAACACCGGGGAGCTGTTTTTT
TRBJ2-2 TRBV6-5 NA TRBD2 CASSYPGLAGTGELFF TGTGCCAGCAGTTACCCGGGACTAGCGGGCACCGGGGAGCTGTTTTTT
TRBJ1-3 TRBV14 NA TRBD1 CASSHSGQSSGNTIYF TGTGCCAGCAGCCACTCGGGACAGAGCTCTGGAAACACCATATATTTT
TRBJ2-5 TRBV5-1 NA NA CASSLQTASQETQYF TGCGCCAGCAGCTTGCAGACAGCCTCCCAAGAGACCCAGTACTTC
TRBJ1-5 TRBV7-8 NA TRBD1 CASSTTGGLQPQHF TGTGCCAGCAGCACGACAGGGGGCTTGCAGCCCCAGCATTTT
TRBJ1-6 TRBV3-1/TRBV3-2 NA NA CASSQPFGAGNSPLHF TGTGCCAGCAGCCAACCGTTTGGGGCCGGCAATTCACCCCTCCACTTT
TRBJ2-7 TRBV13 NA TRBD1 CASSPGGQGLNEQYF TGTGCCAGCAGCCCAGGGGGACAGGGGTTAAACGAGCAGTACTTC
TRBJ2-5 TRBV11-1 NA TRBD2 CASSPTTSGGPETQYF TGTGCCAGCAGCCCTACGACTAGCGGGGGGCCAGAGACCCAGTACTTC
TRBJ1-2 TRBV11-2 NA NA CASSLVRGYGYTF TGTGCCAGCAGCTTAGTACGGGGCTATGGCTACACCTTC
TRBJ1-6 TRBV28 NA NA CASILTATHNSPLHF TGTGCCAGCATTTTGACAGCCACCCATAATTCACCCCTCCACTTT
TRBJ2-2 TRBV4-1 NA TRBD1 CASSWDRDTGELFF TGCGCCAGCAGCTGGGACAGGGACACCGGGGAGCTGTTTTTT
TRBJ1-1 TRBV28 NA TRBD1 CASTFRPQGVYTEAFF TGTGCCAGCACCTTTCGCCCCCAGGGGGTCTACACTGAAGCTTTCTTT
TRBJ1-2 TRBV9 once TRBD1 CASSRDSYGYTF TGTGCCAGCAGCCGGGACAGCTATGGCTACACCTTC
TRBJ1-5 TRBV6-6 once NA CASSEQGMGSQPQHF TGTGCCAGCAGCGAACAGGGTATGGGTAGTCAGCCCCAGCATTTT
TRBJ1-2 TRBV7-2 NA NA CASSLARTPTAAYGYTF TGTGCCAGCAGCTTAGCCAGGACACCTACCGCTGCATATGGCTACACCTTC
TRBJ1-3 TRBV9 once NA CASSVSSSGNTIYF TGTGCCAGCAGCGTCTCGAGCTCTGGAAACACCATATATTTT
TRBJ2-5 TRBV25-1 NA TRBD2 CASSDVRGDGETQYF TGTGCCAGCAGTGATGTTCGGGGGGACGGAGAGACCCAGTACTTC
TRBJ2-1 TRBV3-1/TRBV3-2 NA NA CASSPGTRTTYNEQFF TGTGCCAGCAGCCCCGGGACACGGACAACCTACAATGAGCAGTTCTTC
TRBJ1-3 TRBV5-1 once NA CASNPGNGNTIYF TGCGCCAGCAACCCAGGGAATGGAAACACCATATATTTT
TRBJ2-7 TRBV10-3 NA NA CAISERGYEQYF TGTGCCATCAGTGAACGGGGTTACGAGCAGTACTTC
TRBJ1-1 TRBV5-4 NA NA CASRLRGSEAFF TGTGCCAGCAGGTTGAGGGGGTCTGAAGCTTTCTTT
TRBJ1-1 TRBV7-9 NA NA CASSSLVSNTEAFF TGTGCCAGCAGCTCCCTTGTTTCGAACACTGAAGCTTTCTTT
TRBJ1-1 TRBV29-1 NA TRBD1 CSVGTGGSTEAFF TGCAGCGTGGGAACAGGGGGAAGCACTGAAGCTTTCTTT
TRBJ2-5 TRBV2 once NA CASSIRPPGVGETQYF TGTGCCAGCAGCATCCGCCCCCCAGGGGTGGGAGAGACCCAGTACTTC
TRBJ2-3 TRBV5-1 NA TRBD1 CASSSGQGTDTQYF TGCGCCAGCAGCTCAGGACAGGGAACAGATACGCAGTATTTT
TRBJ2-5 TRBV18 NA TRBD2 CASSPLTSGVEETQYF TGTGCCAGCTCACCCTTGACTAGCGGGGTCGAGGAGACCCAGTACTTC
TRBJ1-4 TRBV3-1/TRBV3-2 NA NA CASSQAGYKEKLFF TGTGCCAGCAGCCAAGCGGGGTATAAAGAAAAACTGTTTTTT
TRBJ2-1 TRBV19 NA NA CASSIDHRDEQFF TGTGCCAGTAGTATAGATCACAGGGATGAGCAGTTCTTC
TRBJ2-1 TRBV6-2/TRBV6-3 NA TRBD1 CASNPDRSMEQFF TGTGCCAGCAACCCGGACAGGAGTATGGAGCAGTTCTTC
TRBJ1-2 TRBV7-2 NA NA CASSSRTANYGYTF TGTGCCAGCAGCTCGAGGACAGCTAACTATGGCTACACCTTC
TRBJ1-4 TRBV7-9 NA TRBD1 CASSPIPQGVTNEKLFF TGTGCCAGCAGCCCCATTCCACAGGGGGTCACTAATGAAAAACTGTTTTTT
TRBJ2-1 TRBV12-3/TRBV12-4 NA TRBD1 CASSKQGNEQFF TGTGCCAGCAGTAAACAGGGGAATGAGCAGTTCTTC
TRBJ2-5 TRBV7-9 NA NA CASSGGQQETQYF TGTGCCAGCAGCGGAGGACAGCAAGAGACCCAGTACTTC
TRBJ2-5 TRBV5-5 NA NA CASSSPLQGLETQYF TGTGCCAGCAGCTCCCCTTTACAGGGTCTAGAGACCCAGTACTTC
TRBJ2-7 TRBV3-1/TRBV3-2 NA NA CASSQGGTPTYEQYF TGTGCCAGCAGCCAAGGTGGGACTCCTACCTACGAGCAGTACTTC
TRBJ1-2 TRBV18 NA TRBD1 CASSPQGAGYGYTF TGTGCCAGCTCACCACAGGGGGCTGGCTATGGCTACACCTTC